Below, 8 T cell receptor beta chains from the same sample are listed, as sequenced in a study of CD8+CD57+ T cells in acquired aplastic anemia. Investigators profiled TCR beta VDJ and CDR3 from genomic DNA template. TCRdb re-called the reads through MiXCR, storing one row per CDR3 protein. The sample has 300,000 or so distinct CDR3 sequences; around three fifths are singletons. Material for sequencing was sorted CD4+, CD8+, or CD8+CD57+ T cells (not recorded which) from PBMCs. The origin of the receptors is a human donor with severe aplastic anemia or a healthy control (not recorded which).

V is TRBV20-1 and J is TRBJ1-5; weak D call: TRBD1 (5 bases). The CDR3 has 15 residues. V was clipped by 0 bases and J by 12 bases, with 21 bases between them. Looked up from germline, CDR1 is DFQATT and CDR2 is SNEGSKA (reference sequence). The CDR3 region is CSAREYGWWGEYQHF. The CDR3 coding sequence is TGCAGTGCTAGAGAGTACGGTTGGTGGGGGGAGTACCAGCATTTT.

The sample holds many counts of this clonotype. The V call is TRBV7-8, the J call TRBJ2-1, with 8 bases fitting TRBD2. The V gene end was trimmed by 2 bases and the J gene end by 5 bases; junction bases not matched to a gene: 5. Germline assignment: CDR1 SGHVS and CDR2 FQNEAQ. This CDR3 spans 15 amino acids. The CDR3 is CASSLIAGTHNEQFF. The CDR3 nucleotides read TGTGCCAGCAGCTTAATAGCGGGGACTCACAATGAGCAGTTCTTC.

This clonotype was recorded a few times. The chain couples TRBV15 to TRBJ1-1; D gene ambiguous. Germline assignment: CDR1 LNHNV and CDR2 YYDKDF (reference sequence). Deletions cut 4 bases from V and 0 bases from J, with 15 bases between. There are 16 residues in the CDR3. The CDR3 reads CATSKEGGTMNTEAFF. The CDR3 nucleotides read TGTGCCACCAGCAAGGAGGGAGGAACCATGAACACTGAAGCTTTCTTT.

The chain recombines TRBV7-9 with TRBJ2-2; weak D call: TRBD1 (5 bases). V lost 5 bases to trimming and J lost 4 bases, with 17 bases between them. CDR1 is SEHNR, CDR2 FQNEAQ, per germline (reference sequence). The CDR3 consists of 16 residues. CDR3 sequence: CASSPKGWLGTGELFF. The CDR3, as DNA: TGTGCCAGCAGCCCCAAGGGGTGGCTTGGCACCGGGGAGCTGTTTTTT.

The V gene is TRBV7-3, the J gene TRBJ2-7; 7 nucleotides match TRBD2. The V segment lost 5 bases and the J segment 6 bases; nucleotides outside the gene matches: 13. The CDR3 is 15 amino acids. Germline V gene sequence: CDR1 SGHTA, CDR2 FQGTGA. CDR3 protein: CASSPSGGSMFEQYF. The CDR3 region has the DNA TGTGCCAGCAGCCCCTCGGGCGGGAGCATGTTCGAGCAGTACTTC.

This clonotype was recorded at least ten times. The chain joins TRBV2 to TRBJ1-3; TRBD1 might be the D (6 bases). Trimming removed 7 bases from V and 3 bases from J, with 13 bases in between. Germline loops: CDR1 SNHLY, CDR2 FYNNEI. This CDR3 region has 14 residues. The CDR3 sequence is CASTEGGGGNTIYF. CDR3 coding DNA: TGTGCCAGCACCGAGGGGGGAGGTGGAAACACCATATATTTT. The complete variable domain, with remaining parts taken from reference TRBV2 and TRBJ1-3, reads EPEVTQTPSHQVTQMGQEVILRCVPISNHLYFYWYRQILGQKVEFLVSFYNNEISEKSEIFDDQFSVERPDGSNFTLKIRSTKLEDSAMYFCASTEGGGGNTIYFGEGSWLTVV.

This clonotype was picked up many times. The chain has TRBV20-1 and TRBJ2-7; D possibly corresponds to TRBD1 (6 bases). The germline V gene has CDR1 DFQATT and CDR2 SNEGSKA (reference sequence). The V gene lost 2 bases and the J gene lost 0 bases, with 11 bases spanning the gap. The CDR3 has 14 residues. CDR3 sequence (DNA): TGCAGTGCTAGACAAGGGGGTAGCTCCTACGAGCAGTACTTC. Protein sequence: CSARQGGSSYEQYF.

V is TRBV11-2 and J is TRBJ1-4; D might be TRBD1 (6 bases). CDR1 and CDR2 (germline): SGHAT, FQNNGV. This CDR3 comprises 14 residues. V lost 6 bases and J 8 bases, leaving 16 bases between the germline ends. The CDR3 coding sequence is TGTGCCAGCAGTCAAGGGGGGCAGAGGGAAAAACTGTTTTTT. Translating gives CASSQGGQREKLFF.